This TCR beta chain comes out of a study of blood T cell repertoires in COVID-19 (dated by TCRdb to the early 2020s). A note on the overall study: Collaborator samples came from the United States, Italy and Spain and covered acute and convalescent phases of COVID-19. The prospective study material was composed of cDNA or gDNA derived from T cells, B-cell-depleted T cells, or PBMCs. The samples were drawn from the first 160 participants of the ongoing ImmuneRACE study and from 950 to 1,500 subjects provided by 6 global collaborators. Where HLA class I and class II types were available, the types were taken from metadata supplied by the sample provider, not from assay-based typing. Deeply sampled blood TCRbeta repertoires from subjects exposed to, actively infected with, or recovered from COVID-19 were included in the dataset. Nearly every sample came with metadata listing a de-identified subject ID, COVID-19 status, age in years and sex. The repertoires were made available in a free public database intended to serve as a resource for research on the immune response to SARS-CoV-2.

Broader findings and caveats from the paper: How much clinical and demographic metadata was included differed by source and by participant, and the metadata was provided uncurated.

Collaborating institutions collected whole blood in K2EDTA tubes following their own protocols. For TCRbeta analysis, collaborators shipped samples as frozen whole blood, isolated PBMCs, or DNA extracted from either of those sample types. The CDR3 starts with the cysteine, ends with the phenylalanine, and has 14 residues. The CDR3 DNA has 42 bases and is translated from base 1. The germline V gene provides CDR1 MNHNS and CDR2 SASEGT. Germline trimming amounts to 3 bases on V and 4 bases on J, with 3 as the count of junction bases outside the gene matches. The immunoSEQ Assay, a bias-controlled multiplex PCR, was used to amplify TCRbeta CDR3 regions from genomic DNA. Turning to the authors' computational methods: The number of nucleated cells in each sample was estimated by amplification of reference gene primers within the assay. To quantify the absolute abundance of each unique TCRbeta CDR3 rearrangement, sequence reads were collapsed and filtered. For each sample, productive Simpson clonality was calculated by taking the square root of Simpson's diversity index across productive rearrangements. The source is immuneACCESS, and TCRdb retained only in-frame sequences with V and J called. Part of the clones is not carried over; for the studies checked, unresolved V genes explain less than half of this, and the remainder is unexplained. V, J and clone size reflect that table, while D and trimming were determined from the DNA. The sample records 130,000 or so clones, roughly 83% of which are singletons. The leading ten clones occupy about 1.5% of the sample.

Concerning this clone itself: This receptor's antigen is unknown. One base away there is no much larger clone; base qualities are not given.

The sequence links TRBV6-1 to TRBJ2-7, with TRBD2 identical over 10 junction bases. Sequenced material: peripheral blood. The sequence derives from a man in his 60s with acute or convalescent COVID-19. The CDR3 region reads CASSEGLASYEQYF. The DNA sequence is given as TGTGCCAGCAGTGAGGGACTAGCGAGTTACGAGCAGTACTTC.